This T cell receptor beta chain stems from a study of T cell responses to AZD1222 COVID-19 vaccine. The protocol was immunoSEQ multiplex PCR, while the TCRdb copy is restricted to in-frame clones and leaves out a portion. The repertoire holds about 83,000 clones, with 91% as singletons. Germline values: CDR1 MGHRA, CDR2 YSYEKL. This CDR3 region has 16 residues. Trimming took 3 bases from V and 4 from J, leaving 18 bases between them. This rearrangement joins TRBV4-1 to TRBJ2-5; D remains unclear. The TCR originated in an adult who received the AZD1222 COVID-19 vaccine. The specimen comprised peripheral blood, sampled 28 days after the second AZD1222 dose. This chain's CDR3 is CASSHRFSETRETQYF. CDR3 nucleotide sequence: TGCGCCAGCAGCCACCGCTTTTCAGAGACCAGAGAGACCCAGTACTTC.